This TCR beta chain was obtained from a study of CD8 T cells in Susac syndrome. CD8+ and CD4+ T cells from blood underwent TCR beta sequencing, which was carried out in a high-throughput format. Negative magnetic isolation gave CD8+ and CD4+ cells; FACS enriched CD8+ TEMRA. Only one count was recorded for this clonotype. From germline, CDR1 is KGHDR and CDR2 SFDVKD. There are 13 residues in the CDR3. J gave up 4 bases and V 11 bases, and 9 bases lay outside the gene matches. When the RNA was reverse transcribed, random hexamers were used with an input of 0.5 to 1 ug. A single record per CDR3 protein comes from TCRdb applying MiXCR to the immunoSEQ multiplex PCR reads. The repertoire holds 95,000 to 150,000 distinct CDR3 sequences, about 92% seen once, with roughly 0.33% in the top ten.

This sequence joins TRBV24-1 and TRBJ1-2; 7 bases are shared with TRBD1. The clonotype was recovered from a human donor with multiple sclerosis. Sequencing was done on a sample of CD8+ T cells from PBMCs. The CDR3 bases are TGTGCCATCTGGGACAGCGAAAGCTATGGCTACACCTTC. Translated: CAIWDSESYGYTF.